The 21 T cell receptor beta chains below were found in one sample sequenced in a study of blood T cell repertoires in COVID-19. The protocol was immunoSEQ multiplex PCR, while the TCRdb copy is restricted to in-frame clones and leaves out a portion. Among about 300,000 clones, 85% to 90% were seen once, and the ten largest hold 8% to 13%. Sample: PBMCs or T cells enriched from blood (not recorded which). The receptors originated from a woman aged 18 to 35 who had recovered from COVID-19.

The chain is built from TRBV4-1 and TRBJ1-6; possibly TRBD1 for D (6 bases). The CDR3 has 16 residues. Between the trimmed V and J ends, which lost 1 base and 8 bases, there was a span of 15 bases. Germline V lookup: CDR1 MGHRA, CDR2 YSYEKL. CDR3 coding DNA: TGCGCCAGCAGCCAAGTTCAGGGGTCAGTCCATTCACCCCTCCACTTT. This gives the protein CASSQVQGSVHSPLHF.

The sample holds a few counts of this clone. CDR3 loop: CASSQGAQGKNYGYTF. CDR3 nucleotide sequence: TGCGCCAGCAGCCAAGGGGCGCAGGGGAAGAACTATGGCTACACCTTC. This chain connects TRBV4-1 to TRBJ1-2; TRBD1 is a possible D gene (6 bases). V was pared by 1 base and J by 2 bases, with 14 bases between. Germline V gene lookup returns CDR1 MGHRA and CDR2 YSYEKL. There are 16 residues in the CDR3.

This CDR3 reads CASRSTGALFSGNTIYF. CDR3 DNA: TGTGCCAGCAGATCGACAGGCGCCCTTTTCTCTGGAAACACCATATATTTT. The chain joins TRBV28 to TRBJ1-3; D possibly corresponds to TRBD1 (6 bases). V gave up 6 bases and J gave up 0 bases, with 18 bases separating them. The CDR3 loop spans 17 amino acids. CDR1 is MDHEN, CDR2 SYDVKM, per germline.

The rearrangement joins TRBV19 to TRBJ2-3; perhaps TRBD2 as D (5 bases). The CDR3 is 16 residues long. Looked up from germline, CDR1 is LNHDA and CDR2 is SQIVND (reference sequence). The V end was cut by 4 bases, the J end by 0 bases, with 14 bases between. The CDR3 region is CASSKLGSPSTDTQYF. DNA of the CDR3: TGTGCCAGTAGTAAGTTGGGGAGTCCTAGCACAGATACGCAGTATTTT.

The CDR3 region is CASSWTDGQPQHF. CDR3 in DNA: TGTGCCAGTTCCTGGACAGACGGTCAGCCCCAGCATTTT. The chain has TRBV19 and TRBJ1-5; possibly TRBD1 for D (6 bases). This CDR3 has 13 amino acids. The germline CDR1 and CDR2 sequences are LNHDA and SQIVND (reference sequence). Trimming pared 8 bases from V and 6 bases from J, leaving 14 bases between.

The V call is TRBV27, the J call TRBJ2-1; possible D gene TRBD1, 6 bases. V lost 7 bases and J lost 3, with 16 bases in between. The CDR3 is 15 residues long. Germline CDR1 is MNHEY and CDR2 is SMNVEV (reference sequence). The CDR3: CASTIQGRNYNEQFF. As DNA, the CDR3 is TGTGCCAGCACCATACAGGGAAGGAACTACAATGAGCAGTTCTTC.

The V gene is TRBV5-4, the J gene TRBJ2-7; TRBD2 matches 9 bases. J was trimmed by 0 bases and V by 4 bases; bases with no gene match: 11. This CDR3 comprises 17 residues. Looked up from germline, CDR1 is SGHNT and CDR2 is YYREEE (reference sequence). CDR3 region: CASSRAGLAGPSYEQYF. The CDR3, as DNA: TGTGCCAGCAGCAGGGCGGGTCTAGCGGGGCCCTCCTACGAGCAGTACTTC.

The chain has TRBV12-1 and TRBJ2-1; the D call in the table, TRBD2, was not verified against the DNA. TRBV12-1 is tagged as a pseudogene. The CDR3 has 18 amino acids. The CDR3: CASSFYGTSGRSYNEQFF. Written as DNA, the CDR3 is TGTGCCAGCAGCTTTTACGGGACTAGCGGGAGATCCTACAATGAGCAGTTCTTC.

The chain's CDR3 is CATSDGRSNTDTQYF. CDR3 sequence (DNA): TGTGCCACCAGTGATGGCCGGAGTAACACAGATACGCAGTATTTT. The chain is built from TRBV24-1 and TRBJ2-3; D gene uncertain. The V gene lost 3 bases and the J gene lost 2 bases, with 11 bases spanning the gap. CDR1 is KGHDR, CDR2 SFDVKD, per germline. There are 15 residues in the CDR3.

This clone occurred a few times. This sequence joins TRBV5-1 and TRBJ1-5, with D unresolved. This CDR3 contains 13 residues. Germline loops: CDR1 SGHRS, CDR2 YFSETQ. Trimming pared 3 bases from V and 7 bases from J, leaving 11 bases between. The CDR3: CASSYRGGQPQHF. As DNA, the CDR3 is TGCGCCAGCAGCTACCGGGGAGGGCAGCCCCAGCATTTT.

The chain recombines TRBV5-1 with TRBJ1-1, with D perhaps TRBD1 (6 bases). The CDR3 is 18 amino acids. V lost 0 bases and J lost 1, with 19 bases in between. Germline CDR1 and CDR2: SGHRS and YFSETQ. The CDR3 here is CASSLALAGAVGNTEAFF. CDR3 DNA: TGCGCCAGCAGCTTGGCCTTAGCGGGGGCGGTCGGGAACACTGAAGCTTTCTTT.

The chain carries TRBV19 and TRBJ1-2; 8 bases are a match to TRBD1. This CDR3 has 13 residues. Germline V lookup: CDR1 LNHDA, CDR2 SQIVND (reference sequence). The V and J ends lost 4 bases and 8 bases, in that order; junction bases with no gene match: 6. CDR3 nucleotides: TGTGCCAGTAGTACCCGGACAGGGCGAGGCTACACCTTC. Encoded protein: CASSTRTGRGYTF.

This clone was picked up one time. The chain combines TRBV28 with TRBJ1-2; 10 nucleotides agree with TRBD1. The ends lost 4 bases at V and 4 bases at J; junction bases unmatched: 24. Germline V gene lookup returns CDR1 MDHEN and CDR2 SYDVKM. The CDR3 length is 21 residues. In nucleotides, the CDR3 is TGTGCCAGCAGTTCAACCTACGCCGGGACAGGGGCCCAGGCGGGGGGCTATGGCTACACCTTC. This gives the protein CASSSTYAGTGAQAGGYGYTF.

This clone was recorded only once. The chain joins TRBV5-6 to TRBJ2-1, with 9 nucleotides matching TRBD1. V gave up 4 bases and J gave up 4 bases; unmatched junction bases: 9. From germline, CDR1 is SGHDT and CDR2 YYEEEE. The CDR3 is made up of 16 amino acids. The CDR3 region is CASSPRWDRVYNEQFF. The CDR3 DNA reads TGTGCCAGCAGCCCCAGATGGGACAGGGTGTACAATGAGCAGTTCTTC.

This chain uses TRBV3-1 (or the pseudogene TRBV3-2) with TRBJ1-1, with 11 bases matching TRBD1. The CDR3 consists of 14 residues. Germline V gene data show CDR1 as LGHDT and CDR2 as YNNKEL (reference sequence). With 4 bases clipped from V and 4 bases from J, the junction kept 2 bases outside the gene matches. The CDR3 nucleotides are TGTGCCAGCAGCCGTGGGACAGGGGGCACTGAAGCTTTCTTT. Its protein is CASSRGTGGTEAFF.

The chain is built from TRBV28 and TRBJ1-4; TRBD1 is a possible D gene (6 bases). In germline, CDR1 is MDHEN, CDR2 SYDVKM. The CDR3 consists of 12 residues. Trimming left V 2 bases short and J 13 bases short, with 11 bases between. The CDR3 is CASSLIRGSLFF. The CDR3 DNA sequence: TGTGCCAGCAGTTTAATCAGGGGATCACTGTTTTTT.

This chain joins TRBV29-1 and TRBJ1-1; a possible D gene is TRBD1 (5 bases). The ends were cut back, 2 bases at V and 2 bases at J, with 9 bases in the middle. This CDR3 is 13 amino acids long. The germline V gene encodes CDR1 SQVTM and CDR2 ANQGSEA. CDR3 protein: CSVEPGVNTEAFF. CDR3 coding DNA: TGCAGCGTTGAACCGGGGGTTAACACTGAAGCTTTCTTT.

This clone appeared once. The gene calls are TRBV5-1 and TRBJ1-4; 9 bases map to TRBD1. V lost 6 bases to trimming and J lost 8 bases; unmatched junction nucleotides: 11. This CDR3 region has 15 residues. CDR1 is SGHRS and CDR2 is YFSETQ in the germline V gene. The CDR3: CASKLLGQGNEKLFF. The CDR3, as DNA: TGCGCCAGCAAGCTTCTGGGACAGGGTAACGAAAAACTGTTTTTT.

This chain connects TRBV15 to TRBJ1-5; D is unresolved. Between the trimmed V and J ends, which lost 1 base and 1 base, there was a span of 5 bases. This CDR3 is 14 amino acids long. Germline CDR1 is LNHNV and CDR2 is YYDKDF (reference sequence). CDR3 in amino acids: CATSRGPSNQPQHF. The CDR3 region has the DNA TGTGCCACCAGCAGAGGGCCAAGCAATCAGCCCCAGCATTTT.

The chain uses TRBV19 and TRBJ1-1, with a weak D call TRBD1 (6 bases). Germline V gene sequence: CDR1 LNHDA, CDR2 SQIVND (reference sequence). V was pared by 4 bases and J by 3 bases, with 21 bases between. The CDR3 is 17 amino acids. The CDR3 is CASSRGGSWGLDTEAFF. DNA for the CDR3: TGTGCCAGTAGTAGAGGGGGTTCCTGGGGGTTGGACACTGAAGCTTTCTTT. Supplemented by reference TRBV19 and TRBJ1-1, the full variable domain reads DGGITQSPKYLFRKEGQNVTLSCEQNLNHDAMYWYRQDPGQGLRLIYYSQIVNDFQKGDIAEGYSVSREKKESFPLTVTSAQKNPTAFYLCASSRGGSWGLDTEAFFGQGTRLTVV.

V usage is TRBV12-3 or TRBV12-4 and J usage is TRBJ2-7, with TRBD2 as a possible D gene (5 bases). This CDR3 is 13 amino acids long. V was shortened by 6 bases and J by 2 bases, with 11 bases between the two germline ends. The CDR3 sequence: CASRPGNTYEQYF. CDR3 bases: TGTGCCAGCAGACCCGGGAACACCTACGAGCAGTACTTC.